Following are 20 T cell receptor beta chains from one sample sequenced in a study of T cells in Graves' hyperthyroidism and ophthalmopathy. What was amplified from RNA transcripts were TCR beta CDR3 regions. With the HTBI primer set, the TCR CDR3 went through a first round of RT-PCR. TCRdb fed the multiplex PCR reads into MiXCR, producing one record per CDR3 protein. The sample yields under 450,000 distinct CDR3 sequences, 15% to 18% seen once. Sequenced material: blood. These receptor sequences come from a woman under 30 with Graves' hyperthyroidism.

The chain links TRBV6-1 to TRBJ2-7; 9 nucleotides line up with TRBD1. Germline V gives CDR1 MNHNS, CDR2 SASEGT. There are 14 residues in the CDR3. The V segment lost 5 bases and the J segment 5 bases; nucleotides outside the gene matches: 7. CDR3 nucleotides: TGTGCCAGCAGTCCCGGGACAGGGTATCACGAGCAGTACTTC. Its protein is CASSPGTGYHEQYF.

For the CDR3, the DNA is TGTGCCACCAGTGATTCTAATAGCGGGAGGGTCACAGATACGCAGTATTTT. This gives the protein CATSDSNSGRVTDTQYF. This chain uses TRBV24-1 with TRBJ2-3, with 11 bases aligning to TRBD2. The junction had 5 bases not matched to a gene; V was cut back by 2 bases and J by 2 bases. This CDR3 has 17 amino acids. CDR1 and CDR2 from the germline V gene are KGHDR and SFDVKD.

This clonotype was counted only a few times. The chain employs TRBV10-3 and TRBJ2-1, with 10 bases that match TRBD1. CDR1 is ENHRY and CDR2 is SYGVKD in the germline V gene. V was clipped by 6 bases and J by 1 base; unmatched bases: 3. The CDR3 contains 15 residues. In DNA form, the CDR3 reads TGTGCCATCAGAGGACAGGGGGAATCCTACAATGAGCAGTTCTTC. It encodes CAIRGQGESYNEQFF.

This clonotype occurred a few times. The chain employs TRBV19 and TRBJ2-7; 11 nucleotides agree with TRBD1. Germline CDR1 and CDR2: LNHDA and SQIVND (reference sequence). The CDR3 contains 16 residues. The J segment lost 3 bases and the V segment lost 5 bases, leaving 9 bases of the junction unmatched. The CDR3 DNA sequence: TGTGCCAGTAGTCCCCGGACAGGGGGCGGATTCTACGAGCAGTACTTC. Residues: CASSPRTGGGFYEQYF.

This clonotype was seen ten or more times. The chain employs TRBV7-2 and TRBJ1-1; D unresolved. The germline V and J ends were trimmed by 7 bases and 2 bases, with 14 bases remaining between them. Germline values: CDR1 SGHTA, CDR2 FQGNSA. The CDR3 spans 14 residues. For the CDR3, the DNA is TGTGCCAGCACCACCGCCCCAATAAACACTGAAGCTTTCTTT. This gives the protein CASTTAPINTEAFF.

The rearrangement joins TRBV3-1 to TRBJ1-2; tentative D call: TRBD1 (5 bases). In germline, CDR1 is LGHDT, CDR2 YNNKEL (reference sequence). The CDR3 extends over 13 amino acids. V lost 3 bases and J 4 bases, leaving 9 bases between the germline ends. The CDR3 DNA follows: TGTGCCAGCAGCCAGCAGGGTGTCTATGGCTACACCTTC. Residues: CASSQQGVYGYTF.

This clonotype was recorded many times. The gene calls are TRBV6-2 or TRBV6-3 and TRBJ2-7; D remains unclear. V lost 2 bases and J lost 3, with 5 bases in between. Germline-derived CDR1 and CDR2 are MNHEY and SVGEGT. This CDR3 comprises 12 residues. CDR3 coding DNA: TGTGCCAGCAGTTACAATGGCTACGAGCAGTACTTC. Residues: CASSYNGYEQYF.

Ten or more counts support this clonotype. At one end, the junction sequence differs from germline, possibly due to a read error. This chain joins TRBV28 and TRBJ1-3, with 7 bases lining up with TRBD1. Germline V gene sequence: CDR1 MDHEN, CDR2 SYDVKM. The CDR3 length is 13 residues. The chain's CDR3 is CASSLLATGSPDF. Written as DNA, the CDR3 is TGTGCCAGCAGTTTATTGGCGACAGGGTCACCCGATTTT.

This clonotype has at least ten counts. This chain uses TRBV20-1 with TRBJ2-2; the D gene is possibly TRBD2 (6 bases). Germline V gene sequence: CDR1 DFQATT, CDR2 SNEGSKA (reference sequence). V was shortened by 3 bases and J by 5 bases, with 16 bases between the two germline ends. The CDR3 extends over 15 amino acids. The CDR3 DNA reads TGCAGTGCTAGGTGGGGAGGCGAGGGGACCGGGGAGCTGTTTTTT. Translated, it gives CSARWGGEGTGELFF.

This clonotype showed up many times. The chain employs TRBV6-2 or TRBV6-3 and TRBJ1-5; no definite D call. CDR3 length: 14 residues. The V end was cut by 4 bases, the J end by 3 bases, with 10 bases between. The germline V gene has CDR1 MNHEY and CDR2 SVGEGT. The CDR3 loop reads CASSFQRVNQPQHF. The DNA for the CDR3 is TGTGCCAGCAGTTTCCAGCGGGTCAATCAGCCCCAGCATTTT.

At least ten counts were recorded for this clonotype. This chain joins TRBV5-1 and TRBJ2-3, with D uncertain. Germline CDR1 and CDR2: SGHRS and YFSETQ. The CDR3 totals 16 residues. The ends were cut back, 2 bases at V and 0 bases at J, with 13 bases in the middle. CDR3 sequence reads: CASSLITTTSTDTQYF. The CDR3 DNA reads as TGCGCCAGCAGCTTAATAACGACGACTAGCACAGATACGCAGTATTTT.

This clonotype was seen at least ten times. The chain carries TRBV2 and TRBJ2-7; D call uncertain. The CDR3 is made up of 13 amino acids. CDR1 is SNHLY and CDR2 is FYNNEI in the germline V gene. V was cut by 7 bases and J by 0 bases, with 10 bases left in between. CDR3 bases: TGTGCCAGCACCCCAGCTATCTCCTACGAGCAGTACTTC. The encoded protein is CASTPAISYEQYF.

This clonotype was seen only a few times. This chain links TRBV6-5 with TRBJ1-1, with 12 bases lining up with TRBD1. This CDR3 is built from 18 residues. The germline V gene encodes CDR1 MNHEY and CDR2 SVGAGI. The V and J ends lost 2 bases and 0 bases, in that order; junction bases with no gene match: 7. The CDR3 region has the DNA TGTGCCAGCAGTTACGCAGGGACAGGGGGCCCCATGAACACTGAAGCTTTCTTT. Its protein product is CASSYAGTGGPMNTEAFF.

This clonotype appeared many times. The chain carries TRBV11-2 and TRBJ1-1, with 8 bases identical to TRBD1. The germline V gene has CDR1 SGHAT and CDR2 FQNNGV. The CDR3 contains 16 residues. V dropped 5 bases and J dropped 4; count of bases not matched to a gene: 12. The CDR3 protein is CASSPDRALSGTEAFF. The CDR3 nucleotides read TGTGCCAGCAGCCCGGACAGGGCGTTGAGTGGCACTGAAGCTTTCTTT.

The chain couples TRBV7-9 to TRBJ2-2, with a weak D call TRBD1 (6 bases). Per germline, CDR1 SEHNR and CDR2 FQNEAQ (reference sequence). V lost 6 bases, J lost 3 bases, and 11 bases lay in between. This CDR3 is built from 14 residues. CDR3 bases: TGTGCCAGCAGAGCCCAGGGGTACACCGGGGAGCTGTTTTTT. Protein: CASRAQGYTGELFF.

V usage is TRBV10-1 and J usage is TRBJ2-5; 7 bases align to TRBD1. Germline V gives CDR1 WNHNN, CDR2 SYGVQD (reference sequence). The J segment lost 0 bases and the V segment lost 0 bases, leaving 7 bases of the junction unmatched. CDR3 length: 17 amino acids. In nucleotides, the CDR3 is TGCGCCAGCAGTGAGTCAAAAGGCAGGGGGTACCAAGAGACCCAGTACTTC. This translates into CASSESKGRGYQETQYF.

This clonotype was counted only a few times. At one end, the junction sequence differs from germline, possibly due to a read error. This rearrangement joins TRBV27 to TRBJ2-2; 9 nucleotides line up with TRBD1. The CDR3 sequence is 15 residues long. Germline values: CDR1 MNHEY, CDR2 SMNVEV (reference sequence). The CDR3 DNA follows: TGTGCCAGCAGCCACGGACAGGGGAACACCGGGGAGCTGCTTTTT. This codes for CASSHGQGNTGELLF.

This clonotype occurred many times. This chain uses TRBV20-1 with TRBJ2-1; 8 bases agree with TRBD2. The CDR3 contains 16 residues. Germline CDR1 is DFQATT and CDR2 is SNEGSKA (reference sequence). The trim removed 1 base at V and 0 bases at J, leaving 5 bases unmatched. CDR3 in amino acids: CSARGSSGSSYNEQFF. The CDR3 region has the DNA TGCAGTGCTAGAGGGTCCAGCGGGAGCTCCTACAATGAGCAGTTCTTC.

The chain links TRBV5-1 to TRBJ1-2; no clear D gene. V lost 0 bases and J 4 bases, leaving 13 bases between the germline ends. The length of the CDR3 is 15 residues. Germline values: CDR1 SGHRS, CDR2 YFSETQ. The CDR3 nucleotides are TGCGCCAGCAGCTTGGATTACGGAGCGGCCTATGGCTACACCTTC. Translated, it gives CASSLDYGAAYGYTF.

This clonotype has a handful of counts. This chain uses TRBV28 with TRBJ2-4, with D possibly matching TRBD1 (5 bases). The V and J ends lost 0 bases and 0 bases respectively, with 18 bases between them. The CDR3 consists of 19 residues. Germline lookup yields CDR1 MDHEN and CDR2 SYDVKM. CDR3 nucleotides: TGTGCCAGCAGTTTATGGGGTTCGAGACTGGGGCTAGCCAAAAACATTCAGTACTTC. Encoded protein: CASSLWGSRLGLAKNIQYF.